Reported below is one TCR beta chain. The antigen is unknown. Trimming stripped 5 bases from V and 4 bases from J, with 14 bases between. CDR3 length equals 14 residues. In germline, CDR1 is SGHAT, CDR2 FQNNGV. Treatment meaning: oral pan-JAK inhibitor, 5-10 mg twice daily. This sample was included in a study of CD8+ T cells in alopecia areata. Findings and limits, study-wide: Scalp clonality and expanded CD8+ clones among the top 100 were significantly decreased by tofacitinib.

Reverse transcription of extracted RNA yielded cDNA, which provided the sequencing template. TCRdb keeps only in-frame clones here, not all; method: immunoSEQ multiplex PCR. Of around 190,000 clones listed, more than 50% were seen once; the top ten hold about 0.94%. The starting material was CD4+ T cells sorted from blood, obtained at week 24, from a patient treated with tofacitinib. The chain is built from TRBV11-2 and TRBJ1-1; possible D gene TRBD1, 5 bases. This TCR was sampled from a human donor with alopecia areata. CDR3 DNA sequence: TGTGCCAGCAGCCCAGGGTGGGTGGGCACTGAAGCTTTCTTT. This encodes CASSPGWVGTEAFF.